The 23 T cell receptor beta chains below were found in one sample sequenced in a study of Graves' ophthalmopathy and Graves' hyperthyroidism. Amplification of the TCR beta CDR3 regions used RNA transcripts (as template). The workflow started with a first-round RT-PCR run with HTBI primers and then moved on to a second-round multiplex PCR. Via MiXCR, TCRdb re-called the multiplex PCR reads, giving one row per CDR3 protein. The sample lists some 750,000 distinct CDR3 sequences, roughly two fifths occurring once. Sequencing was done on a sample of peripheral blood. Receptor source: an adult man with Graves' ophthalmopathy.

The CDR3 sequence is CASSLRGGSNEKLFF. In nucleotides, the CDR3 is TGTGCCAGCAGTTTACGAGGGGGATCTAATGAAAAACTGTTTTTT. V is TRBV25-1 and J is TRBJ1-4, with D possibly being TRBD1 (6 bases). Germline V gives CDR1 MGHDK, CDR2 SYGVNS. The CDR3 runs to 15 residues. V gave up 5 bases and J gave up 3 bases, with 13 bases separating them.

A remark on this clonotype: The junction departs from the called germline gene at one end, perhaps through a read error. The CDR3 sequence: CASSQAFRGEAYSGANVLTF. DNA of the CDR3: TGCGCCAGCAGCCAAGCCTTCAGGGGGGAAGCCTACTCTGGGGCCAACGTCCTGACTTTC. The chain combines TRBV7-4 with TRBJ2-6; D is possibly TRBD1 (7 bases). Germline V gives CDR1 SGHVT, CDR2 SQSDAQ. The CDR3 length is 20 residues.

This clonotype was detected once. A single base separates this from a much larger clone, so it may be a read error. The chain links TRBV20-1 to TRBJ1-2; 9 nucleotides align to TRBD1. J was trimmed by 8 bases and V by 2 bases; bases with no gene match: 9. This CDR3 region has 14 residues. The V gene's germline CDR1 is DFQATT and CDR2 SNEGSKA (reference sequence). CDR3 protein: CSARPTGGRSGYTF. CDR3 coding DNA: TGCAGTGCTAGACCGACAGGGGGAAGGAGCGGCTACACCTTC.

This clonotype was detected only once. The chain has TRBV29-1 and TRBJ1-1; no clear D gene. The CDR3 sequence is 12 residues long. Per germline, CDR1 SQVTM and CDR2 ANQGSEA. Here the CDR3 DNA reads TGCAGTTTCAACAGCTTCGGGGCTGAAGCTTTCTTT. This sequence encodes CSFNSFGAEAFF. Full variable domain (outside the CDR3, taken from reference TRBV29-1 and TRBJ1-1): SAVISQKPSRDICQRGTSLTIQCQVDSQVTMMFWYRQQPGQSLTLIATANQGSEATYESGFVIDKFPISRPNLTFSTLTVSNMSPEDSSIYLCSFNSFGAEAFFGQGTRLTVV.

This clonotype was counted at least ten times. V gene TRBV25-1 combines with J gene TRBJ2-2; possible D gene TRBD2, 6 bases. This CDR3 has 16 residues. The germline gives CDR1 MGHDK, CDR2 SYGVNS. V lost 5 bases and J lost 3, with 16 bases in between. The CDR3 reads CASSPHGGVYTGELFF. The CDR3 region has the DNA TGTGCCAGCAGTCCTCACGGGGGAGTGTACACCGGGGAGCTGTTTTTT.

The genes are TRBV9 and TRBJ2-5, with D perhaps assigned TRBD1 or TRBD2 (5 bases each). From germline, CDR1 is SGDLS and CDR2 YYNGEE. Trimming removed 0 bases at V and 9 bases at J, with 9 bases between. This CDR3 is 12 amino acids long. The CDR3 spells CASSVGMGAQYF. The CDR3 DNA reads as TGTGCCAGCAGCGTAGGGATGGGGGCCCAGTACTTC.

A note on this clonotype: A read error is possible here, since a much larger clone lies one base away. The chain links TRBV2 to TRBJ1-1, with D possibly being TRBD1 (6 bases). Germline CDR1 is SNHLY and CDR2 is FYNNEI. The CDR3 length is 15 residues. This CDR3 is CASSQDLGGAKEASF. The CDR3 coding sequence is TGTGCCAGCAGCCAAGATCTTGGGGGGGCTAAGGAGGCTTCCTTT. The entire variable domain, with the rest obtained from reference TRBV2 and TRBJ1-1, is as follows: EPEVTQTPSHQVTQMGQEVILRCVPISNHLYFYWYRQILGQKVEFLVSFYNNEISEKSEIFDDQFSVERPDGSNFTLKIRSTKLEDSAMYFCASSQDLGGAKEASFGQGTRLTVV.

This chain connects TRBV10-2 to TRBJ1-5, with D unresolved. V was clipped by 6 bases and J by 5 bases, with 17 bases between them. Looked up from germline, CDR1 is WSHSY and CDR2 is SAAADI. This CDR3 contains 15 residues. The CDR3 nucleotides are TGCGCCAGCAGCAGCGTTACACAGAGGGATCAGCCCCAGCATTTT. Translation gives CASSSVTQRDQPQHF.

This clonotype was counted a few times. The V gene is TRBV13, the J gene TRBJ2-7; D possibly corresponds to TRBD1 (5 bases). The CDR3 has 14 amino acids. Germline V lookup: CDR1 PRHDT, CDR2 FYEKMQ (reference sequence). V gave up 6 bases and J gave up 2 bases, with 14 bases separating them. In DNA form, the CDR3 reads TGTGCCAGCAGTTTAAACAGGTTAGCCTACGAGCAGTACTTC. It is translated as CASSLNRLAYEQYF.

This clonotype was recorded once. The chain uses TRBV24-1 and TRBJ2-7; 14 positions match TRBD2. CDR1 is KGHDR, CDR2 SFDVKD, per germline. V lost 4 bases to trimming and J lost 7 bases; unmatched junction nucleotides: 11. CDR3 length: 17 amino acids. As DNA, the CDR3 is TGTGCCACCAGTGACCCCGGGACTAGCGGGAGCCTGCGGGAGCAGTACTTC. Translating gives CATSDPGTSGSLREQYF.

This clonotype was seen many times. The gene calls are TRBV29-1 and TRBJ2-7; unclear D gene. CDR3 length: 14 residues. Germline V gene lookup returns CDR1 SQVTM and CDR2 ANQGSEA. V lost 0 bases, J lost 1 base, and 10 bases lay in between. For the CDR3, the DNA is TGCAGCGTTGAAGAAGGAGACACGTCCTACGAGCAGTACTTC. Its protein product is CSVEEGDTSYEQYF.

This clonotype was observed many times. The genes are TRBV2 and TRBJ2-7; no definite D call. CDR1 and CDR2 from the germline V gene are SNHLY and FYNNEI. The CDR3 is 12 amino acids. Between the trimmed V and J ends, which lost 6 bases and 0 bases, there was a span of 6 bases. The CDR3 nucleotides are TGTGCCAGCAGCGCAAACTCCTACGAGCAGTACTTC. The encoded protein is CASSANSYEQYF.

This chain connects TRBV6-6 to TRBJ2-5; D possibly corresponds to TRBD1 (6 bases). The V gene lost 5 bases and the J gene lost 7 bases, with 14 bases spanning the gap. The germline CDR1 and CDR2 sequences are MNHNY and SVGAGI (reference sequence). This CDR3 is 13 amino acids long. The CDR3 loop is CASSEAPRGTQYF. The CDR3, as DNA: TGTGCCAGCAGTGAAGCGCCCAGGGGGACCCAGTACTTC.

This clonotype was seen ten or more times. The J gene is TRBJ1-2, the V gene TRBV29-1; the D is unclear. Per germline, CDR1 SQVTM and CDR2 ANQGSEA. Deletions cut 1 base from V and 5 bases from J, with 14 bases between. This CDR3 has 14 amino acids. CDR3 coding DNA: TGCAGCGTTGAAGGATTTCCCGTATCTTATGGCTACACCTTC. The encoded protein is CSVEGFPVSYGYTF. Full variable domain (outside the CDR3, taken from reference TRBV29-1 and TRBJ1-2): SAVISQKPSRDICQRGTSLTIQCQVDSQVTMMFWYRQQPGQSLTLIATANQGSEATYESGFVIDKFPISRPNLTFSTLTVSNMSPEDSSIYLCSVEGFPVSYGYTFGSGTRLTVV.

The CDR3 bases are TGTGCCAGCAGGGGGACAGATAGCAATCAGCCCCAGCATTTT. It encodes CASRGTDSNQPQHF. The V and J genes are TRBV6-2 or TRBV6-3 and TRBJ1-5; 7 bases map to TRBD1. CDR3 length equals 14 residues. After removal of 6 bases from V and 0 bases from J, the junction contained 2 bases not matched to a gene. The germline V gene has CDR1 MNHEY and CDR2 SVGEGT.

This clonotype was observed at least ten times. CDR3 sequence reads: CASSDRGHGYTF. The CDR3 region has the DNA TGTGCCAGCAGCGACAGGGGCCATGGCTACACCTTC. The rearrangement links TRBV12-3 or TRBV12-4 to TRBJ1-2; 8 bases are shared with TRBD1. V lost 6 bases to trimming and J lost 6 bases; unmatched junction nucleotides: 3. This CDR3 spans 12 amino acids.

The chain is built from TRBV25-1 and TRBJ2-7; perhaps TRBD2 as D (5 bases). Germline CDR1 reads MGHDK; CDR2 reads SYGVNS. The CDR3 spans 12 residues. With 7 bases removed from V and 6 bases from J, the gap between germline ends came to 13 bases. In DNA, the CDR3 is TGTGCCAGCATTGGAGGCCCGAGCGAGCAGTACTTC. Its protein is CASIGGPSEQYF.

The chain couples TRBV20-1 to TRBJ2-7; D not resolved. Germline V gene sequence: CDR1 DFQATT, CDR2 SNEGSKA (reference sequence). This CDR3 region has 13 residues. The V and J ends lost 3 bases and 2 bases respectively, with 11 bases between them. CDR3 sequence reads: CSARPSPTYEQYF. The CDR3 region has the DNA TGCAGTGCTAGGCCATCCCCTACCTACGAGCAGTACTTC.

The J gene is TRBJ1-4, the V gene TRBV20-1, with D maybe TRBD1 (6 bases). CDR1 and CDR2 from the germline V gene are DFQATT and SNEGSKA (reference sequence). The CDR3 runs to 15 residues. Trimming stripped 3 bases from V and 6 bases from J, with 17 bases between. The CDR3 nucleotides are TGCAGTGCTAGTACATTTGGGGGGCAGGATGAAAAACTGTTTTTT. Protein product: CSASTFGGQDEKLFF.

V and J are TRBV5-1 and TRBJ2-7; D may correspond to TRBD1 or TRBD2 (5 bases each). CDR1 and CDR2 from the germline V gene are SGHRS and YFSETQ. The length of the CDR3 is 15 residues. Trimming cost V 3 bases and J 1 base, with 14 bases left between them. This chain's CDR3 is CASSWGWSGSYEQYF. CDR3 in DNA: TGCGCCAGCAGCTGGGGGTGGAGCGGATCCTACGAGCAGTACTTC.

In this sample, this clonotype turned up a few times. The V and J genes are TRBV6-5 and TRBJ1-2, with 8 nucleotides matching TRBD1. V gave up 2 bases and J gave up 5 bases; unmatched junction bases: 10. The CDR3 is 16 residues long. Germline CDR1 reads MNHEY; CDR2 reads SVGAGI. The chain's CDR3 is CASSYLVDREEYGYTF. CDR3 DNA sequence: TGTGCCAGCAGTTACCTTGTGGACAGGGAAGAGTATGGCTACACCTTC.

This clonotype was detected many times. This sequence joins TRBV16 and TRBJ1-2; D might be TRBD1 (5 bases). Germline V gene sequence: CDR1 KGHSY, CDR2 FQNENV. V was pared by 3 bases and J by 5 bases, with 13 bases between. The CDR3 extends over 14 amino acids. CDR3 region: CASSQGPGLYGYTF. As DNA, the CDR3 is TGTGCCAGCAGCCAGGGACCGGGGCTGTATGGCTACACCTTC.

This clonotype was counted ten times or more. V usage is TRBV29-1 and J usage is TRBJ1-5; the D gene is possibly TRBD1 (6 bases). The CDR3 is 12 amino acids. V lost 7 bases, J lost 9 bases, and 16 bases lay in between. Germline V CDR1 and CDR2: SQVTM, ANQGSEA. CDR3 DNA sequence: TGCAGCGCTACGGACAGAAGCGGGCCCCAGCATTTT. It codes for CSATDRSGPQHF.